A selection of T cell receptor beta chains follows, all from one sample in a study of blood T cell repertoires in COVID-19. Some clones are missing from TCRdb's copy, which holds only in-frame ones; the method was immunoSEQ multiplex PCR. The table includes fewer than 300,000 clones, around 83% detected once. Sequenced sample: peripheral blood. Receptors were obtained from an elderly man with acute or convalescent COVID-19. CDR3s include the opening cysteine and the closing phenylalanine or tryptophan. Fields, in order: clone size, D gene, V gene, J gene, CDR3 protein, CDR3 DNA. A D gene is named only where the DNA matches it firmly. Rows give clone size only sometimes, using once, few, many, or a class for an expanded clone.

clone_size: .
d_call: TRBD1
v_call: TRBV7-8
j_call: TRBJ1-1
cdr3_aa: CASSFGQANTEAFF
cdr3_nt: TGTGCCAGCAGCTTTGGACAGGCGAACACTGAAGCTTTCTTT

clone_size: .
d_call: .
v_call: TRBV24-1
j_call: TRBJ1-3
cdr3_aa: CATSEGSAGGNTIYF
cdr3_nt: TGTGCCACCAGTGAGGGTTCGGCAGGAGGAAACACCATATATTTT

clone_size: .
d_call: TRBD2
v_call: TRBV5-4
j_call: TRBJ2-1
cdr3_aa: CASSFSLAASYNEQFF
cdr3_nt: TGTGCCAGCAGCTTCTCACTAGCGGCCTCCTACAATGAGCAGTTCTTC

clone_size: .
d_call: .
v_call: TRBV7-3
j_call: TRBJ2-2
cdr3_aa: CASSRQPNTGELFF
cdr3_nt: TGTGCCAGCAGCCGACAGCCGAACACCGGGGAGCTGTTTTTT

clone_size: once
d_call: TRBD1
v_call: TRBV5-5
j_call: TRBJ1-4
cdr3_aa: CASSLTGQGGLTNEKLFF
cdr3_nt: TGTGCCAGCAGCTTGACAGGACAGGGAGGACTCACTAATGAAAAACTGTTTTTT

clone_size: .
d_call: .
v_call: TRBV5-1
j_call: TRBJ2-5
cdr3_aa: CASSLGEQGFGTQYF
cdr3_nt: TGCGCCAGCAGCTTGGGGGAACAGGGTTTCGGGACCCAGTACTTC

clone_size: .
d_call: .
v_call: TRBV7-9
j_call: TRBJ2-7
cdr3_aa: CASSLSPSPEQYF
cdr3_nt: TGTGCCAGCAGCTTAAGCCCGTCTCCCGAGCAGTACTTC

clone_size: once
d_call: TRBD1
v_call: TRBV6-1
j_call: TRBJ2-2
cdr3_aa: CASSEETGGVPGELFF
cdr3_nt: TGTGCCAGCAGTGAAGAGACAGGGGGGGTCCCCGGGGAGCTGTTTTTT

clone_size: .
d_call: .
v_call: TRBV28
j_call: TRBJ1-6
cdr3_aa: CASSFPGNSPLHF
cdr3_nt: TGTGCCAGCAGTTTCCCCGGGAACTCACCCCTCCACTTT

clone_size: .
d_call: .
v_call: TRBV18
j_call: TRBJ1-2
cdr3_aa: CASSPAGADPRYGYTF
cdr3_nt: TGTGCCAGCTCACCAGCGGGGGCAGACCCAAGATATGGCTACACCTTC

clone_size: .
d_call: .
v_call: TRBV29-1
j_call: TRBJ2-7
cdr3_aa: CSVEGLQPARKYF
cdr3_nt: TGCAGCGTTGAAGGGCTACAGCCAGCCCGTAAGTACTTC

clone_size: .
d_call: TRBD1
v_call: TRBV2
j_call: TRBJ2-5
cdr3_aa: CASNARTGYGKQETQYF
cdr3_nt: TGTGCCAGCAATGCCCGGACAGGGTATGGGAAGCAAGAGACCCAGTACTTC

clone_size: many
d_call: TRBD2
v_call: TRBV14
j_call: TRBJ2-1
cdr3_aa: CASSQTSGSYNEQFF
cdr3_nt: TGTGCCAGCAGCCAGACTAGCGGCTCCTACAATGAGCAGTTCTTC

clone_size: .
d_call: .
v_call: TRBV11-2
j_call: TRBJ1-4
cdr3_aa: CASSLGGRGEKLFF
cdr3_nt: TGTGCCAGCAGCTTAGGGGGCCGCGGTGAAAAACTGTTTTTT

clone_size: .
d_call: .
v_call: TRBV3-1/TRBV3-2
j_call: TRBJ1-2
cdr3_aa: CASSLTPGRSSGGYTF
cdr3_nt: TGTGCCAGCAGCCTCACACCCGGACGATCATCGGGAGGCTACACCTTC

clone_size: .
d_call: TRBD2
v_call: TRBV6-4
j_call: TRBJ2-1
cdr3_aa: CASGRAGAPVGEQFF
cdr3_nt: TGTGCCAGCGGTCGAGCGGGAGCACCAGTCGGTGAGCAGTTCTTC

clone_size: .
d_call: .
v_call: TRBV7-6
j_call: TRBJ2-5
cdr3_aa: CASSVGGGETQYF
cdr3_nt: TGTGCCAGCTCTGTCGGGGGTGGAGAGACCCAGTACTTC

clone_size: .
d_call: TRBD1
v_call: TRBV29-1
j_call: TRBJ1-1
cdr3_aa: CSATLGQGRTEAFF
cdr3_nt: TGCAGCGCGACTCTCGGACAGGGTCGAACTGAAGCTTTCTTT